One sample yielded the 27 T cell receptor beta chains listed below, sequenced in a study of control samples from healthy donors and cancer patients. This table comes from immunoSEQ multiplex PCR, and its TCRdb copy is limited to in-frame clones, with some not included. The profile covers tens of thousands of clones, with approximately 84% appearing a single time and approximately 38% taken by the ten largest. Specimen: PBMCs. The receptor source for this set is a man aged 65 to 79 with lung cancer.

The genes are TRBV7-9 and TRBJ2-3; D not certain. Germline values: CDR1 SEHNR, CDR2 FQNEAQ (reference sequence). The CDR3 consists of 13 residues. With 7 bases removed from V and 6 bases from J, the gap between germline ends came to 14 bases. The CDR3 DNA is TGTGCCAGCAACTCCCCGCCCCCCGATACGCAGTATTTT. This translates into CASNSPPPDTQYF.

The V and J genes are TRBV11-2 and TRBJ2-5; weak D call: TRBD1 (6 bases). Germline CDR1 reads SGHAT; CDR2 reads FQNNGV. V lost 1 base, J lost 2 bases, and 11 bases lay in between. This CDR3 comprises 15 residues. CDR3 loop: CASSLAGEKQETQYF. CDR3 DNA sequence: TGTGCCAGCAGCTTAGCAGGGGAAAAACAAGAGACCCAGTACTTC.

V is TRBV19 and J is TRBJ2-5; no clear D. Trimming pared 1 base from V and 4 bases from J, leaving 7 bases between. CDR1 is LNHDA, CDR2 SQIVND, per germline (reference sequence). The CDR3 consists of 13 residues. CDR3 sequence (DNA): TGTGCCAGTAGTATAGCTTTGGTAGAGACCCAGTACTTC. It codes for CASSIALVETQYF.

In DNA, the CDR3 is TGCGCCAGCAGTCAAGAGGGAGACGAGCAGTACTTC. Its protein product is CASSQEGDEQYF. This chain joins TRBV23-1 and TRBJ2-7; a possible D gene is TRBD2 (5 bases). TRBV23-1 is known as an ORF, though its function is uncertain. V lost 2 bases, J lost 5 bases, and 7 bases lay in between. This CDR3 region has 12 residues.

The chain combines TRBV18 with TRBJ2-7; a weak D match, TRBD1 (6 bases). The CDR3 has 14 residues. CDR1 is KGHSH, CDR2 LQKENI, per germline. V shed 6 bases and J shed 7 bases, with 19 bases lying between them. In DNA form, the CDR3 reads TGTGCCAGCTCCCCCGCGAGGGGCCAGGGGGAGCAGTACTTC. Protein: CASSPARGQGEQYF.

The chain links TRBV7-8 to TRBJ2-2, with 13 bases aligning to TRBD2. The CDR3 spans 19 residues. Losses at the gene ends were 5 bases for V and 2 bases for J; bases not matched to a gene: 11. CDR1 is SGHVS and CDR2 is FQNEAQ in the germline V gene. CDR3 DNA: TGTGCCAGCAGCGCCGGACTAGCGGGGGCCGTAATTAACACCGGGGAGCTGTTTTTT. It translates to CASSAGLAGAVINTGELFF.

CDR3 nucleotide sequence: TGTGCCAGCAGCCAAGGCAGGGGATCTGGAAACACCATATATTTT. Its translation: CASSQGRGSGNTIYF. The genes are TRBV3-1 (or the pseudogene TRBV3-2) and TRBJ1-3; tentatively, D is TRBD1 (6 bases). The germline gives CDR1 LGHDT, CDR2 YNNKEL (reference sequence). Trimming removed 1 base from V and 1 base from J, with 8 bases in between. The CDR3 runs 15 residues.

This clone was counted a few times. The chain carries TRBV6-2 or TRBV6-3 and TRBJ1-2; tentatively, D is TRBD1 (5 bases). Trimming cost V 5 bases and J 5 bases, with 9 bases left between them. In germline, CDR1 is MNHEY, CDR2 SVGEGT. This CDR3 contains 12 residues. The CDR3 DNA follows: TGTGCCAGCAGTGCGACAGAGTATGGCTACACCTTC. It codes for CASSATEYGYTF.

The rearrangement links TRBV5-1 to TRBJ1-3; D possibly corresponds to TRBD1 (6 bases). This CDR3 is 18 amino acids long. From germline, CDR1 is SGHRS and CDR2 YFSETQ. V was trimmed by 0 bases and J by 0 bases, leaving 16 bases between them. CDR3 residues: CASSLASGGAFSGNTIYF. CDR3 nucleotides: TGCGCCAGCAGCTTGGCTAGCGGGGGGGCCTTCTCTGGAAACACCATATATTTT.

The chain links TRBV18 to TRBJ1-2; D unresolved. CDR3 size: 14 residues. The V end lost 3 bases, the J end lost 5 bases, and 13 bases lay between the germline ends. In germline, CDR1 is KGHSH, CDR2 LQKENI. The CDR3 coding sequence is TGTGCCAGCTCACCGCCAGGTGTGGTGTATGGCTACACCTTC. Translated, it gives CASSPPGVVYGYTF.

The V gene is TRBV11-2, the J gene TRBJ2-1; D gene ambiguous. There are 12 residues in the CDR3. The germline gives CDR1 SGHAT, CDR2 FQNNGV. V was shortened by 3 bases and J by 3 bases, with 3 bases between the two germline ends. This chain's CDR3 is CASSLNYNEQFF. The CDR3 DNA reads TGTGCCAGCAGCTTGAACTACAATGAGCAGTTCTTC.

The CDR3 DNA sequence: TGTGCCAGCAGAGACACAGGAACACCCTCCTACGAGCAGTACTTC. Encoded protein: CASRDTGTPSYEQYF. The chain carries TRBV6-5 and TRBJ2-7, with a weak D call TRBD1 (5 bases). V was clipped by 6 bases and J by 0 bases, with 15 bases between them. The CDR3 is 15 amino acids. CDR1 is MNHEY, CDR2 SVGAGI, per germline.

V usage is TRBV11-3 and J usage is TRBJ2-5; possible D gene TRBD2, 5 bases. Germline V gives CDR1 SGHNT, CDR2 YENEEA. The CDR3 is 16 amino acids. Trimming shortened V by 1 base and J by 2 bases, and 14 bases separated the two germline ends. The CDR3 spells CASSLGGMGEQETQYF. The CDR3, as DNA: TGTGCCAGCAGCTTAGGAGGGATGGGAGAGCAAGAGACCCAGTACTTC. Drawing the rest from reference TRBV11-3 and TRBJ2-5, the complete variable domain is EAGVVQSPRYKIIEKKQPVAFWCNPISGHNTLYWYLQNLGQGPELLIRYENEEAVDDSQLPKDRFSAERLKGVDSTLKIQPAELGDSAVYLCASSLGGMGEQETQYFGPGTRLLVL.

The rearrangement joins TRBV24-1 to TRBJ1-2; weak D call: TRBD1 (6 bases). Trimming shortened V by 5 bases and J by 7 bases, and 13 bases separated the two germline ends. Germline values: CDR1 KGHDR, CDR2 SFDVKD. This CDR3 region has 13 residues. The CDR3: CATSGTGMGGYTF. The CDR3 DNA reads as TGTGCCACCAGTGGTACAGGGATGGGTGGCTACACCTTC.

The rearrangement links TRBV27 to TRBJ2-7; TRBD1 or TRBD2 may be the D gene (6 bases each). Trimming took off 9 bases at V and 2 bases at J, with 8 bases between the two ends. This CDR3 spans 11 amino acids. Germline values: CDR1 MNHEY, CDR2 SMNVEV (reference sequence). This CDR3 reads CASGGPYEQYF. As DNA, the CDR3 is TGTGCCAGTGGGGGGCCCTACGAGCAGTACTTC.

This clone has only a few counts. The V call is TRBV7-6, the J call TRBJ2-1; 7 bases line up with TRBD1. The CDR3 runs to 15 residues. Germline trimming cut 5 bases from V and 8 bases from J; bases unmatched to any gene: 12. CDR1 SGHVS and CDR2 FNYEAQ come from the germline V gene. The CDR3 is CASSQAPRQGDEQFF. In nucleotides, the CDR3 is TGTGCCAGCAGCCAAGCACCACGACAGGGCGATGAGCAGTTCTTC.

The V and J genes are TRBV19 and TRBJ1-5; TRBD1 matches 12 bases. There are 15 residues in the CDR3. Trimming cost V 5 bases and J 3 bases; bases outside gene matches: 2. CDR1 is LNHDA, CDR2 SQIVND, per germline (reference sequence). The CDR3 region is CASSRDRGHNQPQHF. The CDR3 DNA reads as TGTGCCAGTAGTCGGGACAGGGGGCACAATCAGCCCCAGCATTTT.

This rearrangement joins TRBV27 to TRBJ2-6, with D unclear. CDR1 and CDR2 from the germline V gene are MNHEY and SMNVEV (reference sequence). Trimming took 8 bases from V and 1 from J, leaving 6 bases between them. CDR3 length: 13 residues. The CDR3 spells CASCHSGANVLTF. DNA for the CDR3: TGTGCCAGCTGTCATTCTGGGGCCAACGTCCTGACTTTC.

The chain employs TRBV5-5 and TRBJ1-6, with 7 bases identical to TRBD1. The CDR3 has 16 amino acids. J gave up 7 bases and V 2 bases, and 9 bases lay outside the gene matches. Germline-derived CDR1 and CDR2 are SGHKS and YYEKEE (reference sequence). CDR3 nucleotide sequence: TGTGCCAGCAGCTTTCGAGAGGGAGGGGGCAATTCACCCCTCCACTTT. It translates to CASSFREGGGNSPLHF. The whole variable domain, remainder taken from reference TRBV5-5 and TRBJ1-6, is DAGVTQSPTHLIKTRGQQVTLRCSPISGHKSVSWYQQVLGQGPQFIFQYYEKEERGRGNFPDRFSARQFPNYSSELNVNALLLGDSALYLCASSFREGGGNSPLHFGNGTRLTVT.

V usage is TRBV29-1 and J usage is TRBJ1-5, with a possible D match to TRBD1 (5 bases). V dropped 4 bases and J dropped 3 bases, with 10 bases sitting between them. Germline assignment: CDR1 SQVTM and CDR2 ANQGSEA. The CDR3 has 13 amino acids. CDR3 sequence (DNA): TGCAGCGTTGCCAGGGATCCCAATCAGCCCCAGCATTTT. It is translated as CSVARDPNQPQHF.

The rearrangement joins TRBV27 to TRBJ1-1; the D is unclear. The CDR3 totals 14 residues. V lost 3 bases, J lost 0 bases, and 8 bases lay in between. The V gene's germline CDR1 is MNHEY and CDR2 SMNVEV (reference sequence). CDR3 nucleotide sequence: TGTGCCAGCAGTTTTACCGGTCTGAACACTGAAGCTTTCTTT. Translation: CASSFTGLNTEAFF.

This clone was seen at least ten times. The DNA for the CDR3 is TGTGCTAGTGGGGCCGGGACAAGAGGAAACACCATATATTTT. Translated: CASGAGTRGNTIYF. The chain recombines TRBV12-5 with TRBJ1-3; perhaps TRBD1 as D (6 bases). This CDR3 is 14 amino acids long. CDR1 and CDR2 from the germline V gene are LGHNT and FRNRAP. Trimming shortened V by 6 bases and J by 4 bases, and 13 bases separated the two germline ends.

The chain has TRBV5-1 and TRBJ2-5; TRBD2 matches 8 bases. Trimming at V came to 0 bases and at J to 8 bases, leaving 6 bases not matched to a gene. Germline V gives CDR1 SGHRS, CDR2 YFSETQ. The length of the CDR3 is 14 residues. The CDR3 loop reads CASSLAGGDKTQYF. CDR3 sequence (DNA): TGCGCCAGCAGCTTGGCGGGAGGGGATAAAACCCAGTACTTC.

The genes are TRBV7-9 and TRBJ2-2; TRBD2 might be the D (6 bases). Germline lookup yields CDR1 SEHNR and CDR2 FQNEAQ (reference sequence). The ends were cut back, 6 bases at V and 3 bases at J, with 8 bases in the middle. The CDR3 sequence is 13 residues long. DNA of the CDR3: TGTGCCAGCAGGGGGGGACACACCGGGGAGCTGTTTTTT. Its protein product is CASRGGHTGELFF.

In DNA form, the CDR3 reads TGTGCCACCAGCAGGATGCCAGGGGACCATAGCAATCAGCCCCAGCATTTT. This translates into CATSRMPGDHSNQPQHF. This chain connects TRBV15 to TRBJ1-5, with a weak D call TRBD1 (6 bases). V lost 3 bases to trimming and J lost 0 bases, with 15 bases between them. This CDR3 has 17 residues. From germline, CDR1 is LNHNV and CDR2 YYDKDF (reference sequence).

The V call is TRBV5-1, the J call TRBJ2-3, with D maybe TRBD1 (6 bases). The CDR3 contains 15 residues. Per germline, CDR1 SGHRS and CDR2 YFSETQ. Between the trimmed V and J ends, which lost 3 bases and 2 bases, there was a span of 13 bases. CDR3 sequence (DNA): TGCGCCAGCAGCTGGGGGACATCAACCACAGATACGCAGTATTTT. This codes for CASSWGTSTTDTQYF.

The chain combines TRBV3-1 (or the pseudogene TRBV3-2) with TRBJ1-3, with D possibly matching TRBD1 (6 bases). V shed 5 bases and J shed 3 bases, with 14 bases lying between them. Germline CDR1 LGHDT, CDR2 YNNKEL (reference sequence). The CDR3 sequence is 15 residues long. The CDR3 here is CASSAPGGGGNTIYF. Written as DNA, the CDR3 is TGTGCCAGCAGCGCCCCCGGGGGCGGTGGAAACACCATATATTTT.